One T cell receptor (beta chain) is described in this entry. V lost 2 bases and J lost 3; bases outside the gene matches: 10. The CDR3 contains 17 residues. CDR1 is MGHRA and CDR2 is YSYEKL in the germline V gene. This entry is derived from a study of blood T cell repertoires in COVID-19. Overall study context: The study drew acute and convalescent COVID-19 samples from the United States, Italy and Spain.

In the original processing: By means of reference gene primer amplification, nucleated cell counts were estimated. TCRdb's table, derived via immunoSEQ multiplex PCR, lists solely in-frame clones and lacks some. D and trimming were read from the DNA, whereas the V and J calls and clone size are those reported in that table. The sample has 110,000 to 150,000 clones, 78% seen once. Sequenced input: peripheral blood. The chain joins TRBV4-1 to TRBJ2-7, with 10 bases lining up with TRBD2. The receptor comes from a woman aged 60-75 years with acute or convalescent COVID-19. Here the CDR3 reads CASSQFHSGTSVYEQYF. DNA for the CDR3: TGCGCCAGCAGCCAATTCCATTCCGGGACTAGCGTCTACGAGCAGTACTTC.